What follows are 30 T cell receptor beta chains derived from one specimen sequenced in a study of blood T cell repertoires in COVID-19. Generated by immunoSEQ multiplex PCR, the TCRdb table keeps only in-frame clones and is missing some. The table records 250,000 to 300,000 clones, around 90% of them present only once. The sequenced sample was PBMCs or T cells enriched from blood (not recorded which). These receptors were taken from a human donor in a cohort exposed to, infected with or recovered from COVID-19 (not recorded which). The donor label of this sample is uncertain.

V and J are TRBV9 and TRBJ2-3, with a tentative D call TRBD2 (6 bases). CDR1 is SGDLS and CDR2 is YYNGEE in the germline V gene. The V and J ends lost 0 bases and 1 base respectively, with 9 bases between them. This CDR3 comprises 15 residues. For the CDR3, the DNA is TGTGCCAGCAGCGTAGGGGGGGTGGGCACAGATACGCAGTATTTT. Protein: CASSVGGVGTDTQYF.

In its sample, this clone was seen once. The rearrangement joins TRBV19 to TRBJ1-3; D not resolved. This CDR3 is 12 amino acids long. The germline CDR1 and CDR2 sequences are LNHDA and SQIVND (reference sequence). Trimming removed 7 bases at V and 2 bases at J, with 6 bases between. The CDR3 region is CASKPTGNTIYF. CDR3 coding DNA: TGTGCCAGTAAGCCCACTGGAAACACCATATATTTT.

This clone has a single count. V and J are TRBV5-4 and TRBJ1-5; tentatively, D is TRBD1 (6 bases). Trimming shortened V by 0 bases and J by 4 bases, and 20 bases separated the two germline ends. CDR3 length: 18 amino acids. The germline gives CDR1 SGHNT, CDR2 YYREEE (reference sequence). This CDR3 reads CASSLGGPTGFGNQPQHF. The DNA of the CDR3 is TGTGCCAGCAGCTTGGGCGGGCCTACAGGGTTCGGGAATCAGCCCCAGCATTTT.

The CDR3 sequence is CATSRDGEGLNEQFF. DNA of the CDR3: TGTGCCACCAGCAGGGATGGAGAGGGCCTCAATGAGCAGTTCTTC. The genes are TRBV15 and TRBJ2-1, with D perhaps matching TRBD2 (5 bases). Trimming pared 3 bases from V and 6 bases from J, leaving 15 bases between. There are 15 residues in the CDR3. Looked up from germline, CDR1 is LNHNV and CDR2 is YYDKDF (reference sequence). Using reference TRBV15 and TRBJ2-1 for the parts outside the CDR3, the full variable domain is DAMVIQNPRYQVTQFGKPVTLSCSQTLNHNVMYWYQQKSSQAPKLLFHYYDKDFNNEADTPDNFQSRRPNTSFCFLDIRSPGLGDTAMYLCATSRDGEGLNEQFFGPGTRLTVL.

This clone appeared a single time. DNA for the CDR3: TGTGCCAGCTCACCACAGGAGGCTATGAACACTGAAGCTTTCTTT. It translates to CASSPQEAMNTEAFF. The rearrangement links TRBV18 to TRBJ1-1; D gene uncertain. Germline CDR1 is KGHSH and CDR2 is LQKENI. V shed 1 base and J shed 0 bases, with 9 bases lying between them. This CDR3 spans 15 amino acids.

The chain employs TRBV5-1 and TRBJ1-5; D gene unclear. The CDR3 sequence is 15 residues long. V lost 0 bases to trimming and J lost 0 bases, with 7 bases between them. CDR1 and CDR2 from the germline V gene are SGHRS and YFSETQ. The CDR3 DNA reads as TGCGCCAGCAGCTTGGATGAGGGTAGCAATCAGCCCCAGCATTTT. Protein product: CASSLDEGSNQPQHF.

The count of this clone is one. V usage is TRBV30 and J usage is TRBJ1-1; D is unresolved. CDR1 and CDR2 from the germline V gene are GTSNPN and SVGIG (reference sequence). The CDR3 is 14 residues long. V was clipped by 0 bases and J by 4 bases, with 12 bases between them. In nucleotides, the CDR3 is TGTGCCTGGAGTGTTGGCAGGTTAGGCACTGAAGCTTTCTTT. This gives the protein CAWSVGRLGTEAFF.

The V call is TRBV27, the J call TRBJ1-6, with a weak D call TRBD1 (6 bases). The CDR3 totals 15 residues. The V gene lost 5 bases and the J gene lost 2 bases, with 10 bases spanning the gap. Looked up from germline, CDR1 is MNHEY and CDR2 is SMNVEV (reference sequence). CDR3 in DNA: TGTGCCAGCAGTCTCCGGACAGCCTATAATTCACCCCTCCACTTT. Encoded protein: CASSLRTAYNSPLHF.

The chain links TRBV30 to TRBJ1-4; D is undetermined. The germline V gene encodes CDR1 GTSNPN and CDR2 SVGIG (reference sequence). Trimming took 3 bases from V and 4 from J, leaving 6 bases between them. The CDR3 has 12 amino acids. This chain's CDR3 is CAWSQVNEKLFF. CDR3 sequence (DNA): TGTGCCTGGAGCCAGGTTAATGAAAAACTGTTTTTT.

The V call is TRBV6-2 or TRBV6-3, the J call TRBJ1-4; the match to TRBD1 covers 9 bases. Germline V gene lookup returns CDR1 MNHEY and CDR2 SVGEGT. V shed 4 bases, J shed 8 bases, and the junction held 8 bases outside the gene matches. The length of the CDR3 is 15 residues. The CDR3 DNA reads as TGTGCCAGCAGTTTCCCGGGACAGGGACGAGAAAAACTGTTTTTT. Translation: CASSFPGQGREKLFF.

The chain carries TRBV7-2 and TRBJ2-6, with 8 nucleotides matching TRBD1. V gave up 3 bases and J gave up 1 base; unmatched junction bases: 8. In germline, CDR1 is SGHTA, CDR2 FQGNSA. The CDR3 consists of 18 residues. CDR3 residues: CASSLARTGGSGANVLTF. The CDR3 bases are TGTGCCAGCAGCTTGGCTCGTACAGGGGGATCTGGGGCCAACGTCCTGACTTTC.

The rearrangement links TRBV28 to TRBJ1-5; D is unresolved. Germline V gene data show CDR1 as MDHEN and CDR2 as SYDVKM. V lost 5 bases, J lost 3 bases, and 17 bases lay in between. The CDR3 is made up of 16 amino acids. CDR3 in amino acids: CASSPPAQVFNQPQHF. The CDR3 DNA reads as TGTGCCAGCAGTCCCCCTGCGCAGGTCTTCAATCAGCCCCAGCATTTT. Looking up the rest from reference TRBV28 and TRBJ1-5 gives the full variable domain: DVKVTQSSRYLVKRTGEKVFLECVQDMDHENMFWYRQDPGLGLRLIYFSYDVKMKEKGDIPEGYSVSREKKERFSLILESASTNQTSMYLCASSPPAQVFNQPQHFGDGTRLSIL.

This sequence joins TRBV30 and TRBJ1-1; the D is unclear. Germline loops: CDR1 GTSNPN, CDR2 SVGIG (reference sequence). The CDR3 is 13 amino acids. Trimming shortened V by 2 bases and J by 6 bases, and 13 bases separated the two germline ends. The CDR3 here is CAWSPQAWAEAFF. CDR3 sequence (DNA): TGTGCCTGGAGTCCTCAGGCGTGGGCTGAAGCTTTCTTT.

As DNA, the CDR3 is TGTGCCAGCAGATTGACAGGGTGGGATGAAAAACTGTTTTTT. The encoded protein is CASRLTGWDEKLFF. The chain couples TRBV27 to TRBJ1-4; 7 nucleotides agree with TRBD1. Germline V gene sequence: CDR1 MNHEY, CDR2 SMNVEV (reference sequence). The CDR3 runs to 14 residues. Trimming took 6 bases from V and 6 from J; bases not matched to a gene: 7. The full variable domain, rest sourced from reference TRBV27 and TRBJ1-4, is EAQVTQNPRYLITVTGKKLTVTCSQNMNHEYMSWYRQDPGLGLRQIYYSMNVEVTDKGDVPEGYKVSRKEKRNFPLILESPSPNQTSLYFCASRLTGWDEKLFFGSGTQLSVL.

The J gene is TRBJ1-1, the V gene TRBV28; D possibly corresponds to TRBD1 (5 bases). The V gene lost 7 bases and the J gene lost 5 bases, with 32 bases spanning the gap. Germline CDR1 MDHEN, CDR2 SYDVKM. This CDR3 spans 19 amino acids. The DNA for the CDR3 is TGTGCCAGCACCCCGGCAGTGCGGGACTATTCTTATTGGGGAACTGAAGCTTTCTTT. It translates to CASTPAVRDYSYWGTEAFF.

V gene TRBV27 combines with J gene TRBJ1-2, with D tentatively TRBD1 (5 bases). V lost 3 bases, J lost 5 bases, and 22 bases lay in between. The CDR3 is 17 residues long. CDR1 and CDR2 (germline): MNHEY, SMNVEV (reference sequence). The CDR3 sequence is CASSLEPPGAAGYGYTF. The CDR3 nucleotides are TGTGCCAGCAGTTTGGAGCCCCCTGGGGCAGCCGGTTATGGCTACACCTTC.

The chain joins TRBV18 to TRBJ1-2; 10 bases agree with TRBD1. V was pared by 4 bases and J by 6 bases, with 5 bases of the junction left unmatched. The germline gives CDR1 KGHSH, CDR2 LQKENI. The CDR3 covers 14 residues. As DNA, the CDR3 is TGTGCCAGCTCACTTGCCGGGACAGGGGATGGCTACACCTTC. Its protein product is CASSLAGTGDGYTF.

The table lists this clone with a count of one. The J gene is TRBJ1-2, the V gene TRBV19; D possibly corresponds to TRBD1 (6 bases). The CDR3 is made up of 14 amino acids. Germline CDR1 LNHDA, CDR2 SQIVND (reference sequence). V was cut by 9 bases and J by 7 bases, with 21 bases left in between. The CDR3 DNA follows: TGTGCCAGCGGAGTGCAGGGGCCCTTCGGTGGCTACACCTTC. Protein: CASGVQGPFGGYTF.

The V gene is TRBV10-3, the J gene TRBJ2-2; a possible D gene is TRBD1 (6 bases). The CDR3 is 14 residues long. Germline V lookup: CDR1 ENHRY, CDR2 SYGVKD. Trimming took 10 bases from V and 3 from J, leaving 15 bases between them. This chain's CDR3 is CATQPGVDTGELFF. DNA of the CDR3: TGTGCCACCCAACCAGGGGTTGACACCGGGGAGCTGTTTTTT.

The chain has TRBV29-1 and TRBJ1-1; D unresolved. Germline CDR1 is SQVTM and CDR2 is ANQGSEA. V gave up 6 bases and J gave up 1 base, with 18 bases separating them. The CDR3 runs 15 residues. CDR3 sequence reads: CSVDSWQRANTEAFF. CDR3 DNA sequence: TGCAGCGTCGACTCATGGCAGCGCGCGAACACTGAAGCTTTCTTT. Combining the CDR3 with reference TRBV29-1 and TRBJ1-1 gives the whole variable domain SAVISQKPSRDICQRGTSLTIQCQVDSQVTMMFWYRQQPGQSLTLIATANQGSEATYESGFVIDKFPISRPNLTFSTLTVSNMSPEDSSIYLCSVDSWQRANTEAFFGQGTRLTVV.

The chain combines TRBV7-3 with TRBJ1-6, with TRBD1 matching 8 bases. Trimming took 2 bases from V and 8 from J; bases not matched to a gene: 8. CDR3 length: 16 residues. Looked up from germline, CDR1 is SGHTA and CDR2 is FQGTGA. CDR3 sequence: CASSLVQDREDSPLHF. CDR3 DNA: TGTGCCAGCAGCTTAGTCCAGGACAGGGAAGATTCACCCCTCCACTTT.

The rearrangement uses TRBV27 and TRBJ2-6; 7 nucleotides match TRBD1. CDR1 is MNHEY, CDR2 SMNVEV, per germline (reference sequence). This CDR3 region has 16 residues. The V and J ends lost 10 bases and 0 bases, in that order; junction bases with no gene match: 9. The CDR3 spells CATKTYRGSGANVLTF. CDR3 coding DNA: TGTGCCACGAAAACCTACAGGGGCTCTGGGGCCAACGTCCTGACTTTC.

On this clone itself: The sample has other DNA sequences that encode this CDR3 too. The genes are TRBV9 and TRBJ2-5, with D tentatively TRBD2 (5 bases). The CDR3 has 13 residues. The V end was cut by 0 bases, the J end by 2 bases, with 5 bases between. Per the germline V gene, CDR1 is SGDLS and CDR2 is YYNGEE. The CDR3 protein is CASSVGTQETQYF. The CDR3 DNA is TGTGCCAGCAGCGTAGGGACTCAAGAGACCCAGTACTTC.

The rearrangement links TRBV14 to TRBJ1-4; 11 bases match TRBD1. Trimming removed 0 bases from V and 6 bases from J; junction bases left unmatched: 3. CDR1 SGHDN and CDR2 FVKESK come from the germline V gene. The CDR3 length is 16 residues. The DNA for the CDR3 is TGTGCCAGCAGCCAAGATCCGGGACAGGGGGATGAAAAACTGTTTTTT. It encodes CASSQDPGQGDEKLFF.

The V gene is TRBV18, the J gene TRBJ2-5; D remains unclear. Germline V gene sequence: CDR1 KGHSH, CDR2 LQKENI. The CDR3 spans 13 residues. V shed 5 bases and J shed 0 bases, with 7 bases lying between them. The CDR3 nucleotides are TGTGCCAGCTCATTACGGTACCAAGAGACCCAGTACTTC. Translation gives CASSLRYQETQYF.

The chain couples TRBV7-9 to TRBJ1-2; tentatively, D is TRBD1 (5 bases). V dropped 4 bases and J dropped 7 bases, with 10 bases sitting between them. This CDR3 has 12 residues. From germline, CDR1 is SEHNR and CDR2 FQNEAQ (reference sequence). CDR3 in amino acids: CASSSTGGGYTF. In DNA form, the CDR3 reads TGTGCCAGCAGCTCGACCGGGGGTGGCTACACCTTC.

The chain links TRBV13 to TRBJ1-2, with TRBD1 matching 9 bases. The CDR3 loop spans 15 amino acids. Germline CDR1 is PRHDT and CDR2 is FYEKMQ (reference sequence). After removal of 7 bases from V and 4 bases from J, the junction contained 10 bases not matched to a gene. CDR3 region: CASTEDRGDRYGYTF. The CDR3 region has the DNA TGTGCCAGCACCGAAGACAGGGGGGATCGCTATGGCTACACCTTC.

The chain uses TRBV21-1 and TRBJ2-7; TRBD2, the D gene given by the table, was not confirmed from the DNA. TRBV21-1 is reported as a pseudogene. This CDR3 is 16 amino acids long. CDR3 DNA: TGTGCCAGCAGCAAAGTCGGACTAGCGGCTTCCTACGAGCAGTACTTC. Translating gives CASSKVGLAASYEQYF.

The V gene is TRBV7-9, the J gene TRBJ1-5; 10 bases fit TRBD1. V gave up 3 bases and J gave up 2 bases; unmatched junction bases: 1. The CDR3 runs 15 residues. The germline CDR1 and CDR2 sequences are SEHNR and FQNEAQ (reference sequence). DNA of the CDR3: TGTGCCAGCAGCTTGGGGACAGGGGGCAATCAGCCCCAGCATTTT. It is translated as CASSLGTGGNQPQHF.

The V call is TRBV11-2, the J call TRBJ1-2, with 7 bases matching TRBD1. Germline V lookup: CDR1 SGHAT, CDR2 FQNNGV. The CDR3 has 16 amino acids. J was trimmed by 7 bases and V by 4 bases; bases with no gene match: 15. As DNA, the CDR3 is TGTGCCAGCAGCTCCGTTACCGGGACAGCGGAGGGTGGCTACACCTTC. The encoded protein is CASSSVTGTAEGGYTF.